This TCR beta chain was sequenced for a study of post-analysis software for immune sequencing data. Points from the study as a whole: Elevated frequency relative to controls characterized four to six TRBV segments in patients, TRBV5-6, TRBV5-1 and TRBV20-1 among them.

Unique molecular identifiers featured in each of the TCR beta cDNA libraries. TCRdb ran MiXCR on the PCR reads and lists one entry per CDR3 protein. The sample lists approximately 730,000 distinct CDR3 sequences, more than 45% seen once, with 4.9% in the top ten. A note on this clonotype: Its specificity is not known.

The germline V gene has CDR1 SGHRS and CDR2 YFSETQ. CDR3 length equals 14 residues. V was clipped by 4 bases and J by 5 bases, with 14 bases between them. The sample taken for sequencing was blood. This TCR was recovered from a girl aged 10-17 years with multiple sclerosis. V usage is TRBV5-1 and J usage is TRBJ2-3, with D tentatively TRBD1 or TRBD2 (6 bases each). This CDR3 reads CASSLRTAGDTQYF. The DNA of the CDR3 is TGCGCCAGCAGCCTCCGGACAGCGGGAGATACGCAGTATTTT.